What follows are 20 T cell receptor beta chains derived from one specimen sequenced in a study of Ad26.COV2.S vaccination and SARS-CoV-2 variants. The treatment was: some 20 received Ad26.COV2.S at low or high dose, single or two shots; several received placebo; per-sample allocation not given. Sample collection was performed on day 63 after the first vaccine or placebo injection. Data came from immunoSEQ multiplex PCR; TCRdb stores just in-frame clones and leaves some out. Found here are 360,000 or so clones, 75% to 90% of them singletons; the top ten hold approximately 1.9%. The sample in question was peripheral blood, obtained in a trial of Ad26.COV2.S vaccine versus placebo. These receptors were collected from a person between 18 and 59 years old who received the Ad26.COV2.S COVID-19 vaccine or a placebo.

V gene TRBV30 combines with J gene TRBJ1-5; TRBD1 agrees at 7 bases. The germline CDR1 and CDR2 sequences are GTSNPN and SVGIG (reference sequence). V dropped 2 bases and J dropped 1; count of bases not matched to a gene: 5. The CDR3 runs to 15 residues. CDR3 bases: TGTGCCTGGAGTCGGAACAGGGGCAGCAATCAGCCCCAGCATTTT. It encodes CAWSRNRGSNQPQHF.

J is TRBJ2-6 and V is TRBV19, with 7 positions matching TRBD1. Trimming took 4 bases from V and 1 from J; bases not matched to a gene: 7. This CDR3 has 17 amino acids. In germline, CDR1 is LNHDA, CDR2 SQIVND (reference sequence). For the CDR3, the DNA is TGTGCCAGTAGTACTTGGGACAGCCGATCTGGGGCCAACGTCCTGACTTTC. Translation: CASSTWDSRSGANVLTF.

The chain couples TRBV2 to TRBJ2-7; D gene unclear. Germline CDR1 reads SNHLY; CDR2 reads FYNNEI. The CDR3 has 15 residues. V was clipped by 2 bases and J by 6 bases, with 17 bases between them. DNA for the CDR3: TGTGCCAGCAGTGAAAGCCTACGGCTCCGGAGCGAGCAGTACTTC. Its translation is CASSESLRLRSEQYF.

The chain uses TRBV9 and TRBJ2-1, with D perhaps matching TRBD2 (6 bases). The CDR3 runs 20 residues. Germline V gene lookup returns CDR1 SGDLS and CDR2 YYNGEE. Trimming shortened V by 0 bases and J by 4 bases, and 26 bases separated the two germline ends. CDR3 protein: CASSVVALAPGSWSYNEQFF. The CDR3 bases are TGTGCCAGCAGCGTAGTAGCCCTAGCGCCGGGAAGCTGGTCTTACAATGAGCAGTTCTTC. Complete variable domain (other parts from reference TRBV9 and TRBJ2-1): DSGVTQTPKHLITATGQRVTLRCSPRSGDLSVYWYQQSLDQGLQFLIQYYNGEERAKGNILERFSAQQFPDLHSELNLSSLELGDSALYFCASSVVALAPGSWSYNEQFFGPGTRLTVL.

The chain carries TRBV18 and TRBJ2-1; D may be TRBD2 (6 bases). Germline V lookup: CDR1 KGHSH, CDR2 LQKENI. Between the trimmed V and J ends, which lost 3 bases and 3 bases, there was a span of 12 bases. The CDR3 has 15 amino acids. The DNA of the CDR3 is TGTGCCAGCTCACCGAGGCGGGGCAGCTACAATGAGCAGTTCTTC. Amino acid sequence: CASSPRRGSYNEQFF.

The chain employs TRBV19 and TRBJ2-7; 9 nucleotides agree with TRBD2. Looked up from germline, CDR1 is LNHDA and CDR2 is SQIVND (reference sequence). V lost 4 bases and J lost 12; bases outside the gene matches: 10. The CDR3 length is 13 residues. The CDR3 DNA follows: TGTGCCAGTAGTAACGGTAGCGGGAGCCGTTTGTACTTC. Translated, it gives CASSNGSGSRLYF.

The CDR3 region is CASGTSGRGNEQFF. The CDR3 nucleotides read TGTGCCAGCGGCACTAGCGGGAGAGGCAATGAGCAGTTCTTC. The chain uses TRBV3-1 (or the pseudogene TRBV3-2) and TRBJ2-1; TRBD2 matches at 11 bases. Looked up from germline, CDR1 is LGHDT and CDR2 is YNNKEL (reference sequence). There are 14 residues in the CDR3. V lost 8 bases to trimming and J lost 6 bases; unmatched junction nucleotides: 6.

The chain links TRBV15 to TRBJ2-1, with TRBD1 identical over 10 bases. Germline-derived CDR1 and CDR2 are LNHNV and YYDKDF (reference sequence). V shed 0 bases and J 5 bases; nucleotides not matched to a gene: 7. The CDR3 sequence is 17 residues long. The CDR3 reads CATSRDRTGGNNNEQFF. CDR3 sequence (DNA): TGTGCCACCAGCAGAGATAGGACAGGGGGTAATAACAATGAGCAGTTCTTC. The full variable domain, in which reference TRBV15 and TRBJ2-1 provide the parts outside the CDR3, is DAMVIQNPRYQVTQFGKPVTLSCSQTLNHNVMYWYQQKSSQAPKLLFHYYDKDFNNEADTPDNFQSRRPNTSFCFLDIRSPGLGDTAMYLCATSRDRTGGNNNEQFFGPGTRLTVL.

The chain joins TRBV11-2 to TRBJ2-1; 7 bases are shared with TRBD2. Germline V gene lookup returns CDR1 SGHAT and CDR2 FQNNGV. The V and J ends lost 2 bases and 9 bases, in that order; junction bases with no gene match: 7. This CDR3 has 14 amino acids. CDR3 bases: TGTGCCAGCAGCTTAAGGCGGGAGTGGGGTGAGCAGTTCTTC. Amino acids: CASSLRREWGEQFF.

This rearrangement joins TRBV7-8 to TRBJ2-2; perhaps TRBD2 as D (6 bases). The CDR3 runs 13 residues. From germline, CDR1 is SGHVS and CDR2 FQNEAQ. Trimming shortened V by 5 bases and J by 16 bases, and 20 bases separated the two germline ends. The CDR3 region has the DNA TGTGCCAGCAGCCCGCAGGGTTTCGGGGACTCGTTTTTT. Translation gives CASSPQGFGDSFF.

J is TRBJ2-4 and V is TRBV10-3; D gene unclear. V was pared by 3 bases and J by 5 bases, with 5 bases between. Germline CDR1 and CDR2: ENHRY and SYGVKD. The CDR3 length is 12 residues. In nucleotides, the CDR3 is TGTGCCATCAGTGATAACGAAAACATTCAGTACTTC. Amino acids: CAISDNENIQYF.

The chain links TRBV4-1 to TRBJ2-3, with 9 bases that match TRBD2. Losses at the gene ends were 0 bases for V and 11 bases for J; bases not matched to a gene: 9. Per the germline V gene, CDR1 is MGHRA and CDR2 is YSYEKL. The CDR3 is 15 residues long. The CDR3 DNA reads TGCGCCAGCAGCCAAGATGGGCTAGCGGGGAGAGGGCAGTATTTT. Residues: CASSQDGLAGRGQYF.

The chain is built from TRBV19 and TRBJ2-5; D unresolved. Germline V gives CDR1 LNHDA, CDR2 SQIVND (reference sequence). Trimming cost V 5 bases and J 5 bases, with 18 bases left between them. This CDR3 comprises 15 residues. CDR3 sequence reads: CASSSLTPYGETQYF. The CDR3 nucleotides are TGTGCCAGTAGTTCCCTGACACCATATGGGGAGACCCAGTACTTC.

This chain uses TRBV12-5 with TRBJ1-5, with D unresolved. Germline V gives CDR1 LGHNT, CDR2 FRNRAP. The CDR3 has 17 residues. The V end lost 4 bases, the J end lost 0 bases, and 16 bases lay between the germline ends. The CDR3 DNA reads as TGTGCTAGTGGTTCCCCGGACGGAGGGAGTAGCAATCAGCCCCAGCATTTT. Protein: CASGSPDGGSSNQPQHF.

The rearrangement uses TRBV27 and TRBJ2-3, with D unresolved. The CDR3 consists of 14 residues. CDR1 is MNHEY and CDR2 is SMNVEV in the germline V gene (reference sequence). The V and J ends lost 4 bases and 5 bases respectively, with 13 bases between them. The CDR3 loop reads CASSSNSWKDTQYF. Written as DNA, the CDR3 is TGTGCCAGCAGTTCCAATAGTTGGAAAGATACGCAGTATTTT.

V usage is TRBV4-1 and J usage is TRBJ2-1, with D perhaps matching TRBD2 (6 bases). The length of the CDR3 is 14 residues. V lost 3 bases to trimming and J lost 13 bases, with 19 bases between them. Germline values: CDR1 MGHRA, CDR2 YSYEKL. The chain's CDR3 is CASSQEGRRDSQFF. CDR3 nucleotides: TGCGCCAGCAGCCAGGAAGGTAGGCGGGACTCCCAGTTCTTC.

The CDR3 DNA reads as TGTGCCAGCAGTACGGGACTAGCTAAACAGTACTTC. Protein sequence: CASSTGLAKQYF. The chain carries TRBV12-3 or TRBV12-4 and TRBJ2-5, with TRBD2 matching over 9 bases. V lost 5 bases to trimming and J lost 11 bases; unmatched junction nucleotides: 6. The CDR3 spans 12 residues.

The chain links TRBV10-3 to TRBJ2-5, with 9 bases that match TRBD1. The CDR3 is 16 residues long. CDR1 and CDR2 from the germline V gene are ENHRY and SYGVKD. The trim removed 4 bases at V and 3 bases at J, leaving 9 bases unmatched. The CDR3: CAISVTPDRGKETQYF. CDR3 DNA sequence: TGTGCCATCAGTGTAACCCCGGACAGGGGAAAAGAGACCCAGTACTTC.

The V call is TRBV5-1, the J call TRBJ1-4; 9 bases are shared with TRBD1. Unmatched junction bases numbered 3, after V lost 4 bases and J lost 8 bases. Germline lookup yields CDR1 SGHRS and CDR2 YFSETQ. The CDR3 is 13 amino acids. CDR3 region: CASSRTGDEKLFF. In DNA, the CDR3 is TGCGCCAGCAGCAGGACAGGGGACGAAAAACTGTTTTTT. Filled out from reference TRBV5-1 and TRBJ1-4, the complete variable domain reads KAGVTQTPRYLIKTRGQQVTLSCSPISGHRSVSWYQQTPGQGLQFLFEYFSETQRNKGNFPGRFSGRQFSNSRSEMNVSTLELGDSALYLCASSRTGDEKLFFGSGTQLSVL.

The sample holds one count of this clone. The gene calls are TRBV5-4 and TRBJ1-4; TRBD1 matches at 8 bases. The CDR3 has 14 amino acids. The J segment lost 8 bases and the V segment lost 0 bases, leaving 3 bases of the junction unmatched. Germline V gene lookup returns CDR1 SGHNT and CDR2 YYREEE (reference sequence). The CDR3 protein is CASSLGTGIEKLFF. The CDR3 DNA reads TGTGCCAGCAGCTTGGGGACAGGGATAGAAAAACTGTTTTTT.